This section outlines one T cell receptor (beta chain) sequence together with its context. The sample originates from a study of radiotherapy plus CTLA-4 blockade in lung cancer. The CDR3 extends over 15 amino acids. In germline, CDR1 is SEHNR, CDR2 FQNEAQ (reference sequence). V lost 5 bases and J 6 bases, leaving 17 bases between the germline ends. Method: immunoSEQ multiplex PCR; TCRdb's copy keeps in-frame clones and lacks some. The profile shows 24,000 or so clones, about three quarters of them singletons. This TCR was recovered from a human donor with non-small cell lung cancer who had stable disease on radiotherapy plus ipilimumab. The starting material was peripheral blood, obtained from a patient treated with radiotherapy plus ipilimumab. The chain combines TRBV7-9 with TRBJ2-1; D uncertain. CDR3 bases: TGTGCCAGCAGCCCGCCCTACAGAAAAGGCAATGAGCAGTTCTTC. Translated, it gives CASSPPYRKGNEQFF.